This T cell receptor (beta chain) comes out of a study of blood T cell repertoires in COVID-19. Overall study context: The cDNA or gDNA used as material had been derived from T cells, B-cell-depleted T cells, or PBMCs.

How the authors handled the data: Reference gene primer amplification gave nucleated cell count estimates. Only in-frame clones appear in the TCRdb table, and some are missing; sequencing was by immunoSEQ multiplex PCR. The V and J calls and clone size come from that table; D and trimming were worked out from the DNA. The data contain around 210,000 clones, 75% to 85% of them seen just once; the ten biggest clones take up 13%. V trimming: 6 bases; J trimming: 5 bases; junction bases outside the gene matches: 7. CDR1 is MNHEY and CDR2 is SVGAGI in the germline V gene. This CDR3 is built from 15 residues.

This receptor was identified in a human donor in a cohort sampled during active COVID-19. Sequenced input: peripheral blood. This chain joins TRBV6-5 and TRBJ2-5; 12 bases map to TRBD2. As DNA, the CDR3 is TGTGCCAGCAGAAAGACTAGCGGGAGCAGGGAGACCCAGTACTTC. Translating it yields CASRKTSGSRETQYF.